The clone carrying this T cell receptor (beta chain) was counted a few times. Its antigen is unknown. The entry originates in a study of radiation and T cells in renal cell carcinoma. With 0 bases removed from V and 2 bases from J, the gap between germline ends came to 11 bases. Germline CDR1 and CDR2: MGHRA and YSYEKL. CDR3 size: 16 residues. Study results and caveats: Top tumor clonotypes rose in blood 2 weeks post-radiation, then contracted.

Time point defined: baseline pretreatment blood. Regarding treatment: 15 Gy SBRT to primary tumor, nephrectomy 4 weeks later. Radiation-treated patients gave blood at baseline, week 2 and week 4. Sequenced by immunoSEQ multiplex PCR; TCRdb stores in-frame clones only, minus some. The sample lists roughly 100,000 clones; approximately 80% were seen once. The receptor was derived from a man between 60 and 75 years old with renal cell carcinoma. The genes are TRBV4-1 and TRBJ2-4; perhaps TRBD1 as D (5 bases). Source: blood, taken from a patient whose treatment included radiotherapy and nephrectomy. The DNA of the CDR3 is TGCGCCAGCAGCCAAGAGCCGACAGTACCCAAAAACATTCAGTACTTC. It is translated as CASSQEPTVPKNIQYF.